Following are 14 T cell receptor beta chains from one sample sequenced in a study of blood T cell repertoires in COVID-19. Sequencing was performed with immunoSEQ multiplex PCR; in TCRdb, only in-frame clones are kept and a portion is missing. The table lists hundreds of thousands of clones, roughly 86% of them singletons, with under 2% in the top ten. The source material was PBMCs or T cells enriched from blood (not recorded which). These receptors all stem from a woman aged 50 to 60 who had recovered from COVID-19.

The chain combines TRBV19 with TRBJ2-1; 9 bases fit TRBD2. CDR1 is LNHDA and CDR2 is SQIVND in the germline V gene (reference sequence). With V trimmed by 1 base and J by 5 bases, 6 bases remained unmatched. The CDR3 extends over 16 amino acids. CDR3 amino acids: CASSIGRGRANNEQFF. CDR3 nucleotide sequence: TGTGCCAGTAGTATAGGTCGCGGGAGGGCCAACAATGAGCAGTTCTTC.

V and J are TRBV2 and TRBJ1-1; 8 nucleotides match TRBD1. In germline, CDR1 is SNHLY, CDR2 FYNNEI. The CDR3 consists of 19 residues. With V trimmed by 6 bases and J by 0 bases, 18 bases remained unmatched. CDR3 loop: CASRHPRTGWRKVNTEAFF. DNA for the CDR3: TGTGCCAGCAGACACCCACGGACAGGGTGGAGGAAGGTGAACACTGAAGCTTTCTTT.

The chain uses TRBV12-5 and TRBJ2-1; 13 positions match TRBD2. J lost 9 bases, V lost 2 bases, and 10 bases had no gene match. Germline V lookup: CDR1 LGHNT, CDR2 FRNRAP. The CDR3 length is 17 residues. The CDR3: CASGLIIPGLAGIEQFF. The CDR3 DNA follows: TGTGCTAGTGGTTTGATCATCCCGGGACTAGCGGGAATTGAGCAGTTCTTC.

The CDR3 sequence: CAVYRGSGSPLHF. CDR3 DNA: TGTGCCGTATACAGGGGGAGCGGTTCACCCCTCCACTTT. The chain is built from TRBV21-1 and TRBJ1-6; the table names TRBD1, a call not compared with the DNA. TRBV21-1 is a pseudogene. There are 13 residues in the CDR3.

Here the CDR3 reads CASSMGRIGEAFF. The CDR3, as DNA: TGTGCCAGTAGTATGGGGCGGATAGGTGAAGCTTTCTTT. The chain combines TRBV19 with TRBJ1-1; D perhaps matches TRBD1 (5 bases). Germline V CDR1 and CDR2: LNHDA, SQIVND (reference sequence). The CDR3 extends over 13 amino acids. Trimming removed 3 bases from V and 7 bases from J, with 12 bases in between.

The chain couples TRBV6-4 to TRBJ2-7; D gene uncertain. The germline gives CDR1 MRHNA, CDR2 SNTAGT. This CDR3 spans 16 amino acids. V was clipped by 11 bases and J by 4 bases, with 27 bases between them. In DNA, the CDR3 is TGTGCCTCCGAAAGCCTCGGCACCTCGGGTCCGTACGAGCAGTACTTC. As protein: CASESLGTSGPYEQYF.

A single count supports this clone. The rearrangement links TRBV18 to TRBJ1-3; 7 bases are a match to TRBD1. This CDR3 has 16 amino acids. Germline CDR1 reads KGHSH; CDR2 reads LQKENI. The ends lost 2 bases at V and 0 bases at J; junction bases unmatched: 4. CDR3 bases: TGTGCCAGCTCACCAAGGGGACAGAGCTCTGGAAACACCATATATTTT. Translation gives CASSPRGQSSGNTIYF.

The CDR3 spells CASSWTSGLTYEQYF. The CDR3 nucleotides are TGCGCCAGCAGCTGGACTAGCGGGTTAACCTACGAGCAGTACTTC. The V gene is TRBV5-1, the J gene TRBJ2-7, with 11 bases aligning to TRBD2. The CDR3 has 15 amino acids. Germline trimming cut 3 bases from V and 2 bases from J; bases unmatched to any gene: 4. CDR1 and CDR2 from the germline V gene are SGHRS and YFSETQ.

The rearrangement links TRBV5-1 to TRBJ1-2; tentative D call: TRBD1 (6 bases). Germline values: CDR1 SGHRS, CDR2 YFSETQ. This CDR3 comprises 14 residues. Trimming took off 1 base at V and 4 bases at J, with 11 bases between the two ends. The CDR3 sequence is CASSLNGGGYGYTF. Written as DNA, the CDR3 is TGCGCCAGCAGCTTGAATGGGGGCGGCTATGGCTACACCTTC. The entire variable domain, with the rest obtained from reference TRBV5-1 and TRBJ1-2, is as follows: KAGVTQTPRYLIKTRGQQVTLSCSPISGHRSVSWYQQTPGQGLQFLFEYFSETQRNKGNFPGRFSGRQFSNSRSEMNVSTLELGDSALYLCASSLNGGGYGYTFGSGTRLTVV.

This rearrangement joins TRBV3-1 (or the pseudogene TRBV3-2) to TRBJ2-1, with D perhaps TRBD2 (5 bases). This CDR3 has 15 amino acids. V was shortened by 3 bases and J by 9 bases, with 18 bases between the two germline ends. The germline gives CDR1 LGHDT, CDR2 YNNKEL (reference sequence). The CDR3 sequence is CASSQQTSYRGEQFF. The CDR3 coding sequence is TGTGCCAGCAGCCAGCAGACATCGTATCGGGGTGAGCAGTTCTTC.

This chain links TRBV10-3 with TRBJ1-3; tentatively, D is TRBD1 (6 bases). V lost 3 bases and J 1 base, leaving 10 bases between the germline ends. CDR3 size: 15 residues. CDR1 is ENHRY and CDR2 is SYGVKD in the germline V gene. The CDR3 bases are TGTGCCATCAGTGACCTGCAGGGGTCTGGAAACACCATATATTTT. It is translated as CAISDLQGSGNTIYF.

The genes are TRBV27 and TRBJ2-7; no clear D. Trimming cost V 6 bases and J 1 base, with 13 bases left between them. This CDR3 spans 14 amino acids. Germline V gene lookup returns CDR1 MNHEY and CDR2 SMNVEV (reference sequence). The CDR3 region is CASSPDFRSYEQYF. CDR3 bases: TGTGCCAGCAGCCCAGACTTCCGTTCCTACGAGCAGTACTTC.

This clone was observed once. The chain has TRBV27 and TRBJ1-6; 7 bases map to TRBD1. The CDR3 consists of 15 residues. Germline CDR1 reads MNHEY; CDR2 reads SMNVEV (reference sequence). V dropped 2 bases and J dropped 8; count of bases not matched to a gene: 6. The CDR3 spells CASSLSDRVYSPLHF. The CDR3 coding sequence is TGTGCCAGCAGTTTAAGCGACAGGGTATATTCACCCCTCCACTTT.

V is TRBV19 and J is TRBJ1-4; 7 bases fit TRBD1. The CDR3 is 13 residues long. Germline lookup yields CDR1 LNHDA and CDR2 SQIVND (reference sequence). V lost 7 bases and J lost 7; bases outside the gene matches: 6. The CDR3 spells CASNRGVSEKLFF. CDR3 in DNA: TGTGCCAGTAACAGGGGTGTTAGTGAAAAACTGTTTTTT.